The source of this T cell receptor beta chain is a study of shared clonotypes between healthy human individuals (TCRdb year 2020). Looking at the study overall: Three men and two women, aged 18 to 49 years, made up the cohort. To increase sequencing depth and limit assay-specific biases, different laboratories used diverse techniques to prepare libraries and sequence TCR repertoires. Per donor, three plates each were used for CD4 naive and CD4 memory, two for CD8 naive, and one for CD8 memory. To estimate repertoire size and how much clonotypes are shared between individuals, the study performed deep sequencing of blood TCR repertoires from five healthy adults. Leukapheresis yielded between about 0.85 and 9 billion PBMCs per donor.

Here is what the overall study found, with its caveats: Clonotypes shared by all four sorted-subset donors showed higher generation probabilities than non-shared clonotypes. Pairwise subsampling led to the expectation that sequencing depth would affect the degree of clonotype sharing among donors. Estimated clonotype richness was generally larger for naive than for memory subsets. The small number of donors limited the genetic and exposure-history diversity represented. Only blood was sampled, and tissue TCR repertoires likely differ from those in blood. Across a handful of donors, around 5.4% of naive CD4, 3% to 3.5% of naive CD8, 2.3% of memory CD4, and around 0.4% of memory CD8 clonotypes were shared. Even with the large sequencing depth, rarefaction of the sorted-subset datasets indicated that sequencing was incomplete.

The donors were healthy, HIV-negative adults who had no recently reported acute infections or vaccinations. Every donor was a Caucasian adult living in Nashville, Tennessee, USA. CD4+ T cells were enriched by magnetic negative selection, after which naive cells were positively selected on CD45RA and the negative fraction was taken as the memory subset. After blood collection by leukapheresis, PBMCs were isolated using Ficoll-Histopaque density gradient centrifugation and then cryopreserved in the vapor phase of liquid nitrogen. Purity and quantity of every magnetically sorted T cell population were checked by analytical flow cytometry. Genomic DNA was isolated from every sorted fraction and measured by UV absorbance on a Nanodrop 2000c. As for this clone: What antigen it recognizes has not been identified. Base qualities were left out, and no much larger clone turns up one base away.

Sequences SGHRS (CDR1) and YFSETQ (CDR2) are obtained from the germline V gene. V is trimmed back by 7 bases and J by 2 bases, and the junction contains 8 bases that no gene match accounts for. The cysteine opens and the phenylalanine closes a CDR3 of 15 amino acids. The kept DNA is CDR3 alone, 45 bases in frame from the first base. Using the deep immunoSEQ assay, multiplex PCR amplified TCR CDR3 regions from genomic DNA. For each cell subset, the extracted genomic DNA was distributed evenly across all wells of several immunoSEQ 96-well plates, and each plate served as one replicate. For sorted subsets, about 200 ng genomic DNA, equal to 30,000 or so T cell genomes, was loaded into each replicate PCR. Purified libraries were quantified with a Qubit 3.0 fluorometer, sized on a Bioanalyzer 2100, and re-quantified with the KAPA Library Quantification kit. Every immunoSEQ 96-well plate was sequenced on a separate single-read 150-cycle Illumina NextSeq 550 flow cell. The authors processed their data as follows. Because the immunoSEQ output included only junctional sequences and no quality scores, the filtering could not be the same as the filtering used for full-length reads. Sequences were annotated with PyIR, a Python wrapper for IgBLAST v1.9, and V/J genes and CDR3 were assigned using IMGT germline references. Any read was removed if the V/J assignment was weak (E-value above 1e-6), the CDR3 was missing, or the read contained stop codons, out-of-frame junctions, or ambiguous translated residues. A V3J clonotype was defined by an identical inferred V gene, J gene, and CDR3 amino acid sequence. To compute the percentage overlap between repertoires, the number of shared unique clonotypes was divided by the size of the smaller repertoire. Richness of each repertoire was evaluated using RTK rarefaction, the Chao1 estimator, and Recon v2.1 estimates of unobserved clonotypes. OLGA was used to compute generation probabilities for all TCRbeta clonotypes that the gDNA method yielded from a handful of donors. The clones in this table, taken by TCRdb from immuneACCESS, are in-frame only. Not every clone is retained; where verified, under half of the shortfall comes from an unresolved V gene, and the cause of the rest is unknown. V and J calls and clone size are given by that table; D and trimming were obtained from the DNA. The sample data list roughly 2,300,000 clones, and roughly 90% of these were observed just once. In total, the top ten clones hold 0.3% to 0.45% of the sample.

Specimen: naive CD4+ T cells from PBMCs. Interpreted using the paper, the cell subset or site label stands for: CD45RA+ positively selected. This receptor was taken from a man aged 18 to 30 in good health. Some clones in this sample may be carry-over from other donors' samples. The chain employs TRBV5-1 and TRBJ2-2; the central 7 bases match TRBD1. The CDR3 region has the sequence CASCPTGANTGELFF. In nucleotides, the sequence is TGCGCCAGCTGTCCAACAGGGGCCAACACCGGGGAGCTGTTTTTT.